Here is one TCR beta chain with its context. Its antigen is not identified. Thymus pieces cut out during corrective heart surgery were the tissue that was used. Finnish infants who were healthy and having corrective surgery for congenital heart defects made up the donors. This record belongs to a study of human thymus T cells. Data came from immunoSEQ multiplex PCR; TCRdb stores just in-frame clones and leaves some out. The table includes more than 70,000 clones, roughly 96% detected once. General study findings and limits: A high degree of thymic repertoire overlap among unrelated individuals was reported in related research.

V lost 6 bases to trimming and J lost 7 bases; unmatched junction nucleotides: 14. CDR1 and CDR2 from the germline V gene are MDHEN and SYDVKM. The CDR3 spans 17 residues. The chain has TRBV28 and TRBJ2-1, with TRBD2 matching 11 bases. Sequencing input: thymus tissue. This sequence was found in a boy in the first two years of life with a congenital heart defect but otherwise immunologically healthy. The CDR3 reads CASRDISGRAPKNEQFF. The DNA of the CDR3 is TGTGCCAGCAGAGACATTAGCGGGAGGGCCCCTAAAAATGAGCAGTTCTTC. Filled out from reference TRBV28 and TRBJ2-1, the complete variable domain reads DVKVTQSSRYLVKRTGEKVFLECVQDMDHENMFWYRQDPGLGLRLIYFSYDVKMKEKGDIPEGYSVSREKKERFSLILESASTNQTSMYLCASRDISGRAPKNEQFFGPGTRLTVL.